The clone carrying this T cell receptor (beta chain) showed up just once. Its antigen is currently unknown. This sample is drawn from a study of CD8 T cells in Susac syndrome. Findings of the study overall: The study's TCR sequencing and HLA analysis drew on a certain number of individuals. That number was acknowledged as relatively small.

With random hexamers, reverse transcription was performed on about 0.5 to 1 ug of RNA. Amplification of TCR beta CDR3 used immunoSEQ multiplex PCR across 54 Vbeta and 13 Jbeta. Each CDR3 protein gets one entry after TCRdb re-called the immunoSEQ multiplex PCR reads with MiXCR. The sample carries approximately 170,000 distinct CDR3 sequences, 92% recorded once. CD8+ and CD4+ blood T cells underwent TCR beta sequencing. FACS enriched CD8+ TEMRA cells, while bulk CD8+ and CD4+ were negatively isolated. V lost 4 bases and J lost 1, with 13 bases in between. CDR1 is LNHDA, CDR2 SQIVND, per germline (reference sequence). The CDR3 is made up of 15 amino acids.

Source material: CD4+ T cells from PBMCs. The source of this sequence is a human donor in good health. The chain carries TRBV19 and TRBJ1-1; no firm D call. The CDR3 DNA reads TGTGCCAGTAGTAAGAGGCATCGGGGGAACACTGAAGCTTTCTTT. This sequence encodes CASSKRHRGNTEAFF.